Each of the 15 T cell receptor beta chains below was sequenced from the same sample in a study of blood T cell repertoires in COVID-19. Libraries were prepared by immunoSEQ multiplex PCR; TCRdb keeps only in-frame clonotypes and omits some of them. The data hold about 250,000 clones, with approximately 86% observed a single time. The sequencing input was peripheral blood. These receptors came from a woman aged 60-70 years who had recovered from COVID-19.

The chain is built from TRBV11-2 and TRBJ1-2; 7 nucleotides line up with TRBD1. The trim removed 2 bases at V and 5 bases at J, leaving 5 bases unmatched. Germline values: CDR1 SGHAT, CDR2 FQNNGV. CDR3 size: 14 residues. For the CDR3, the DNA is TGTGCCAGCAGCTTACTAACAGGGGATTATGGCTACACCTTC. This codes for CASSLLTGDYGYTF. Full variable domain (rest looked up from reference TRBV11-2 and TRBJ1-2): EAGVAQSPRYKIIEKRQSVAFWCNPISGHATLYWYQQILGQGPKLLIQFQNNGVVDDSQLPKDRFSAERLKGVDSTLKIQPAKLEDSAVYLCASSLLTGDYGYTFGSGTRLTVV.

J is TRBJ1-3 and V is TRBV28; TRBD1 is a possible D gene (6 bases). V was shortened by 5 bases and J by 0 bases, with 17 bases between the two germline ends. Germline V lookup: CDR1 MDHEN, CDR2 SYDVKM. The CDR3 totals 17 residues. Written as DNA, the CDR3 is TGTGCCAGCAGTCCGACCTCATTACAGGGCTCTGGAAACACCATATATTTT. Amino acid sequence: CASSPTSLQGSGNTIYF.

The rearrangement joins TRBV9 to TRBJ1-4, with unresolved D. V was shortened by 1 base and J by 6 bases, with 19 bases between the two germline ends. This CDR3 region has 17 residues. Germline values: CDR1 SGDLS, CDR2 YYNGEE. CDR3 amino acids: CASSVREGWRLYEKLFF. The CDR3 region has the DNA TGTGCCAGCAGCGTAAGGGAGGGATGGAGACTTTATGAAAAACTGTTTTTT. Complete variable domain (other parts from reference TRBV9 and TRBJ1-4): DSGVTQTPKHLITATGQRVTLRCSPRSGDLSVYWYQQSLDQGLQFLIQYYNGEERAKGNILERFSAQQFPDLHSELNLSSLELGDSALYFCASSVREGWRLYEKLFFGSGTQLSVL.

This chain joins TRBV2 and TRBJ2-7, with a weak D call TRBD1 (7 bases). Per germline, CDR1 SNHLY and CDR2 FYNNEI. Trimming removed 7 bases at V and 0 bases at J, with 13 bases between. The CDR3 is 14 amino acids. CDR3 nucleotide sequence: TGTGCCAGCACTTCAGGGGGGCCCTCCTACGAGCAGTACTTC. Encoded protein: CASTSGGPSYEQYF. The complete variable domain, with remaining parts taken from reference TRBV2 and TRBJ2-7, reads EPEVTQTPSHQVTQMGQEVILRCVPISNHLYFYWYRQILGQKVEFLVSFYNNEISEKSEIFDDQFSVERPDGSNFTLKIRSTKLEDSAMYFCASTSGGPSYEQYFGPGTRLTVT.

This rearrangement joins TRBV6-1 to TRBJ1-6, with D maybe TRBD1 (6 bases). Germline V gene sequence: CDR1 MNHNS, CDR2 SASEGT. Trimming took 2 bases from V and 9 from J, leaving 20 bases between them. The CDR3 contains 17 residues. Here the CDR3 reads CASSEWGGAGVSSPLHF. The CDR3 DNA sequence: TGTGCCAGCAGTGAATGGGGGGGCGCGGGGGTATCTTCACCCCTCCACTTT.

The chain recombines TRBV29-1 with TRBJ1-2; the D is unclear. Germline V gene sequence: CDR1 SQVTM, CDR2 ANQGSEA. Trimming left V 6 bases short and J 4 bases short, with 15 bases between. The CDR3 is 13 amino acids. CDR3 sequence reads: CSVWQANFYGYTF. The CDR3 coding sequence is TGCAGCGTCTGGCAGGCCAACTTCTATGGCTACACCTTC.

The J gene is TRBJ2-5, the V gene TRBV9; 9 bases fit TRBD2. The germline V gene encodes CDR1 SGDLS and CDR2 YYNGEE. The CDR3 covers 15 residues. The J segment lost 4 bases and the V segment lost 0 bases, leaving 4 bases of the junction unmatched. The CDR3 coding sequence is TGTGCCAGCAGCGTAGGGGCTAGCGGGGCAGAGACCCAGTACTTC. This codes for CASSVGASGAETQYF.

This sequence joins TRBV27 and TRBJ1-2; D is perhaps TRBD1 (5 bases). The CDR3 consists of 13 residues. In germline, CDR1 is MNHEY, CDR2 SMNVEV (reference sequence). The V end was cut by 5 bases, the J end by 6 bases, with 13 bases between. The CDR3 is CASSPGGWDGYTF. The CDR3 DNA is TGTGCCAGCAGTCCGGGGGGGTGGGATGGCTACACCTTC.

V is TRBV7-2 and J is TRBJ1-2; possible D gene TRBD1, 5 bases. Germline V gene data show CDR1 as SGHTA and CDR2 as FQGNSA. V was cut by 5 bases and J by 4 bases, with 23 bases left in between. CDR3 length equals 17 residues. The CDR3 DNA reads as TGTGCCAGCAGCCTCCTCGGCGGGGGTCATCTGGTCTATGGCTACACCTTC. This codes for CASSLLGGGHLVYGYTF. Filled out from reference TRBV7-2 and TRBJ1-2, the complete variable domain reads GAGVSQSPSNKVTEKGKDVELRCDPISGHTALYWYRQSLGQGLEFLIYFQGNSAPDKSGLPSDRFSAERTGGSVSTLTIQRTQQEDSAVYLCASSLLGGGHLVYGYTFGSGTRLTVV.

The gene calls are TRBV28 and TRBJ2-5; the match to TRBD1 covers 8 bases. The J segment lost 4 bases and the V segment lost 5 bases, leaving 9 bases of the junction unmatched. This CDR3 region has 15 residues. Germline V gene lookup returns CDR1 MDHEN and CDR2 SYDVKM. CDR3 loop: CASSQRTGFAETQYF. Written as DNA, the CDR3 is TGTGCCAGCAGTCAGCGGACAGGGTTTGCAGAGACCCAGTACTTC.

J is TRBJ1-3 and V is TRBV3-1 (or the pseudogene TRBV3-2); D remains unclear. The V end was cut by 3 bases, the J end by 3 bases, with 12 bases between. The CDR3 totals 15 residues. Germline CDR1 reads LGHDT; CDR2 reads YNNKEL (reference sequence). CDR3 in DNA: TGTGCCAGCAGCCAGTTCAGTATGATTGGAAACACCATATATTTT. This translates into CASSQFSMIGNTIYF.

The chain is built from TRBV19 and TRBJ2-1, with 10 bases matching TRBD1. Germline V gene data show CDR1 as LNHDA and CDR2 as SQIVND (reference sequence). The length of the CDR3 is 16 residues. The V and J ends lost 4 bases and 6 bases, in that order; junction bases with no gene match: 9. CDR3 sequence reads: CASSNLRDRGANEQFF. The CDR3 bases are TGTGCCAGTAGTAACCTCCGGGACAGGGGAGCCAATGAGCAGTTCTTC.

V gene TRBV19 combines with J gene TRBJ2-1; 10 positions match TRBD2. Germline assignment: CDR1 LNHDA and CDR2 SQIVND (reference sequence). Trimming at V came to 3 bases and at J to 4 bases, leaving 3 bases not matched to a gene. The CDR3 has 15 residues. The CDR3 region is CASSIQRGGYNEQFF. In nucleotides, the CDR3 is TGTGCCAGTAGTATTCAGCGGGGGGGATACAATGAGCAGTTCTTC.

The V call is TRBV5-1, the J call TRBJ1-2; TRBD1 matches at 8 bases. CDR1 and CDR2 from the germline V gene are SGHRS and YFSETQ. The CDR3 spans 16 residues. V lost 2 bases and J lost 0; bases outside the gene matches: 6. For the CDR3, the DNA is TGCGCCAGCAGCTTTCCCCGGACAGGGCCTAACTATGGCTACACCTTC. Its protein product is CASSFPRTGPNYGYTF.

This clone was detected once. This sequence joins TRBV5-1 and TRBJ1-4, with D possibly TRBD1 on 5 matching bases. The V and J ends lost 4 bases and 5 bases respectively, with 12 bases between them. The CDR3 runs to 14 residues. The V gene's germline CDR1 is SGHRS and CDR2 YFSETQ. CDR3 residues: CASSVGQLNEKLFF. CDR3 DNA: TGCGCCAGCAGCGTCGGACAATTAAATGAAAAACTGTTTTTT.